This T cell receptor beta chain was obtained from a study of blood T cell repertoires in COVID-19. Study background: Sites across the United States, Italy and Spain contributed samples from acute and convalescent COVID-19. Sources were T cells, B-cell-depleted T cells, or PBMCs; the material itself was cDNA or gDNA.

In the study's own analysis: Estimates of nucleated cell counts were drawn from the amplification of reference gene primers. Data came from immunoSEQ multiplex PCR; TCRdb stores just in-frame clones and leaves some out. V and J calls and clone size are as listed in that table; D and trimming were resolved from the DNA. Of 65,000 or so clones listed, 75% to 85% are singletons. The CDR3 is 15 amino acids. V dropped 2 bases and J dropped 5 bases, with 15 bases sitting between them. Germline V gene data show CDR1 as LNHNV and CDR2 as YYDKDF (reference sequence). The chain has TRBV15 and TRBJ1-1; no clear D gene. The sequence derives from a man of 80 years or more with acute or convalescent COVID-19. Sequenced input: peripheral blood. CDR3 sequence: CATSRLHRFKTEAFF. The CDR3 coding sequence is TGTGCCACCAGCAGACTGCATAGATTTAAGACTGAAGCTTTCTTT.